Each of the 18 T cell receptor beta chains below was sequenced from the same sample in a study of blood T cell repertoires in COVID-19. Using immunoSEQ multiplex PCR, the repertoire was profiled, and TCRdb retains in-frame clones only, with some absent. The data contain under 500,000 clones, approximately 90% of them singletons. Specimen: peripheral blood. These receptor sequences come from a woman aged 25 to 39 with acute or convalescent COVID-19.

V and J are TRBV27 and TRBJ2-7; 8 nucleotides line up with TRBD2. V was pared by 7 bases and J by 5 bases, with 13 bases of the junction left unmatched. From germline, CDR1 is MNHEY and CDR2 SMNVEV (reference sequence). The length of the CDR3 is 15 residues. The CDR3 here is CASTQRGGGENEQYF. The DNA of the CDR3 is TGTGCCAGCACCCAACGGGGGGGTGGGGAAAACGAGCAGTACTTC.

The V and J genes are TRBV14 and TRBJ2-7; D unclear. Germline CDR1 reads SGHDN; CDR2 reads FVKESK. The CDR3 is 12 residues long. Trimming shortened V by 3 bases and J by 4 bases, and 7 bases separated the two germline ends. CDR3 nucleotides: TGTGCCAGCAGCCACACTTCATACGAGCAGTACTTC. This codes for CASSHTSYEQYF.

The chain links TRBV7-9 to TRBJ1-3; weak D call: TRBD1 (5 bases). CDR3 length: 16 residues. The germline V gene encodes CDR1 SEHNR and CDR2 FQNEAQ (reference sequence). The germline V and J ends were trimmed by 6 bases and 0 bases, with 15 bases remaining between them. CDR3 nucleotides: TGTGCCAGCAGGCCACCCAGGGATGGCTCTGGAAACACCATATATTTT. Protein product: CASRPPRDGSGNTIYF.

This chain connects TRBV19 to TRBJ1-2; TRBD1 matches 12 bases. Germline assignment: CDR1 LNHDA and CDR2 SQIVND (reference sequence). J lost 4 bases, V lost 1 base, and 4 bases had no gene match. The CDR3 runs 16 residues. The CDR3, as DNA: TGTGCCAGTAGTATAGGAGGGACAGGGGGCTTCTATGGCTACACCTTC. As protein: CASSIGGTGGFYGYTF.

The chain has TRBV19 and TRBJ2-2; 12 bases fit TRBD1. The junction had 4 bases not matched to a gene; V was cut back by 5 bases and J by 6 bases. The CDR3 has 15 amino acids. Germline CDR1 and CDR2: LNHDA and SQIVND (reference sequence). The CDR3 region is CASSSGTGGSGELFF. The CDR3 DNA follows: TGTGCCAGTAGTTCAGGGACAGGGGGCTCCGGGGAGCTGTTTTTT.

V gene TRBV6-6 combines with J gene TRBJ2-3; the match to TRBD1 covers 10 bases. The length of the CDR3 is 14 residues. V was pared by 10 bases and J by 4 bases, with 8 bases of the junction left unmatched. Germline V CDR1 and CDR2: MNHNY, SVGAGI (reference sequence). The CDR3 bases are TGTGCCACCAGAGACAGGGGGCTTTCAGATACGCAGTATTTT. This gives the protein CATRDRGLSDTQYF.

The V gene is TRBV6-5, the J gene TRBJ1-3; the D is unclear. The CDR3 is made up of 16 amino acids. Looked up from germline, CDR1 is MNHEY and CDR2 is SVGAGI. With 2 bases removed from V and 0 bases from J, the gap between germline ends came to 11 bases. CDR3 DNA: TGTGCCAGCAGTTACGATCAGAAAATCTCTGGAAACACCATATATTTT. This translates into CASSYDQKISGNTIYF.

The rearrangement uses TRBV5-1 and TRBJ2-3; 9 bases match TRBD2. Germline V CDR1 and CDR2: SGHRS, YFSETQ. V was clipped by 3 bases and J by 6 bases; unmatched bases: 5. This CDR3 contains 14 residues. The CDR3 here is CASSSSGGRDTQYF. In nucleotides, the CDR3 is TGCGCCAGCAGCTCCAGCGGGGGGAGGGATACGCAGTATTTT.

The V gene is TRBV27, the J gene TRBJ2-2; D possibly corresponds to TRBD2 (5 bases). The CDR3 spans 14 residues. Germline V gives CDR1 MNHEY, CDR2 SMNVEV (reference sequence). The V end was cut by 2 bases, the J end by 4 bases, with 8 bases between. CDR3 DNA sequence: TGTGCCAGCAGTTTAGCCGGACTCACCGGGGAGCTGTTTTTT. Amino acids: CASSLAGLTGELFF.

This chain uses TRBV19 with TRBJ1-1, with D possibly being TRBD1 (6 bases). Germline lookup yields CDR1 LNHDA and CDR2 SQIVND (reference sequence). The CDR3 has 11 amino acids. Trimming shortened V by 10 bases and J by 5 bases, and 11 bases separated the two germline ends. This CDR3 reads CAIHRETEAFF. The CDR3 DNA sequence: TGTGCCATTCACAGGGAGACTGAAGCTTTCTTT.

A remark on this clone: Other DNA sequences in the sample encode the same CDR3. The chain carries TRBV12-3 or TRBV12-4 and TRBJ2-7, with D possibly being TRBD2 (5 bases). V was shortened by 3 bases and J by 3 bases, with 6 bases between the two germline ends. The CDR3 length is 12 residues. In DNA, the CDR3 is TGTGCCAGCAGTTTTGGAGGCTACGAGCAGTACTTC. This codes for CASSFGGYEQYF.

This clone appeared a single time. The chain uses TRBV7-2 and TRBJ2-1, with D unclear. Trimming removed 8 bases from V and 2 bases from J, with 7 bases in between. The CDR3 is made up of 12 amino acids. CDR1 is SGHTA and CDR2 is FQGNSA in the germline V gene. The CDR3: CASPLPYNEQFF. As DNA, the CDR3 is TGTGCCAGCCCCCTCCCCTACAATGAGCAGTTCTTC.

J is TRBJ2-7 and V is TRBV5-1; the match to TRBD1 covers 9 bases. The trim removed 2 bases at V and 5 bases at J, leaving 5 bases unmatched. CDR1 SGHRS and CDR2 YFSETQ come from the germline V gene. The CDR3 is 14 residues long. CDR3 DNA: TGCGCCAGCAGCTTCACGGGACAGGGCAACGAGCAGTACTTC. This codes for CASSFTGQGNEQYF.

This chain joins TRBV28 and TRBJ1-1; TRBD1 aligns across 7 bases. J lost 4 bases, V lost 3 bases, and 5 bases had no gene match. Germline V CDR1 and CDR2: MDHEN, SYDVKM. This CDR3 contains 14 residues. The chain's CDR3 is CASSFGGTVTEAFF. The CDR3 coding sequence is TGTGCCAGCAGTTTTGGGGGGACAGTCACTGAAGCTTTCTTT.

Remarks on this clone: Relative to the germline gene, one junction end is altered; a read error may explain this. Other DNA variants within this sample encode the same CDR3. The gene calls are TRBV7-3 and TRBJ2-1, with D maybe TRBD1 (6 bases). This CDR3 has 14 residues. CDR1 is SGHTA, CDR2 FQGTGA, per germline. CDR3 in amino acids: CASSRSTPGQEQFF. DNA of the CDR3: TGCGCCAGCAGCCGAAGTACCCCAGGACAGGAGCAGTTCTTC. Full variable domain (remainder filled in from reference TRBV7-3 and TRBJ2-1): GAGVSQTPSNKVTEKGKYVELRCDPISGHTALYWYRQSLGQGPEFLIYFQGTGAADDSGLPNDRFFAVRPEGSVSTLKIQRTERGDSAVYLCASSRSTPGQEQFFGPGTRLTVL.

This rearrangement joins TRBV28 to TRBJ2-7; D is uncertain. The CDR3 has 13 residues. Trimming took off 4 bases at V and 4 bases at J, with 11 bases between the two ends. The germline V gene encodes CDR1 MDHEN and CDR2 SYDVKM. The CDR3 nucleotides are TGTGCCAGCAGTTGGGCCCCCACGTACGAGCAGTACTTC. Residues: CASSWAPTYEQYF.

The table lists this clone with a count of one. The genes are TRBV30 and TRBJ1-4; tentative D call: TRBD1 (5 bases). This CDR3 is built from 15 residues. Trimming took off 5 bases at V and 3 bases at J, with 16 bases between the two ends. CDR1 and CDR2 from the germline V gene are GTSNPN and SVGIG (reference sequence). CDR3 loop: CAWQYQDTSNEKLFF. The CDR3 region has the DNA TGTGCCTGGCAATACCAGGACACCTCTAATGAAAAACTGTTTTTT.

The chain recombines TRBV5-8 with TRBJ2-6, with D perhaps TRBD2 (5 bases). CDR1 is SGHTS and CDR2 is YDEGEE in the germline V gene. CDR3 size: 17 residues. Trimming took 0 bases from V and 0 from J, leaving 10 bases between them. This chain's CDR3 is CASSLAGSGSGANVLTF. The CDR3 coding sequence is TGTGCCAGCAGCTTGGCGGGGTCCGGCTCTGGGGCCAACGTCCTGACTTTC.